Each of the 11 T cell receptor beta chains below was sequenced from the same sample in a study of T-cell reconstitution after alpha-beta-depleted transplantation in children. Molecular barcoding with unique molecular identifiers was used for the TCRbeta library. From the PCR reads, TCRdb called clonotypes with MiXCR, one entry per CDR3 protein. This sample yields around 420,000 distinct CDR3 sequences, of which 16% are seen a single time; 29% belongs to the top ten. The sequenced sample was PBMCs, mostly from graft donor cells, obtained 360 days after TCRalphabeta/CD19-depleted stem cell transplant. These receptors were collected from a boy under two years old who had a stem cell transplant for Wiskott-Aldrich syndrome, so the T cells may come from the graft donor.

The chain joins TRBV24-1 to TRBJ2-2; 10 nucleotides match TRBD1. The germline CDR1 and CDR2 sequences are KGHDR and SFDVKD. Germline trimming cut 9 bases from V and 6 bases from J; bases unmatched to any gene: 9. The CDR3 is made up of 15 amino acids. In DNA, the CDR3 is TGTGCCACCCGTGGCAGACAGGGGGCTTCCGGGGAGCTGTTTTTT. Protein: CATRGRQGASGELFF.

CDR3 DNA: TGTGCCATCAGTCAGATTTCCGGGGGTGAAAAACTGTTTTTT. Protein: CAISQISGGEKLFF. V gene TRBV10-3 combines with J gene TRBJ1-4; maybe TRBD1 (5 bases). CDR3 length: 14 residues. Trimming stripped 5 bases from V and 7 bases from J, with 14 bases between. CDR1 ENHRY and CDR2 SYGVKD come from the germline V gene.

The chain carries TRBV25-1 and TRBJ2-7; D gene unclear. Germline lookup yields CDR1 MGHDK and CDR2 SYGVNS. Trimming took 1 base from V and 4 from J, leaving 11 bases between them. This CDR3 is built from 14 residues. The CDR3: CASSEFTPGYEQYF. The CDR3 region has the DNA TGTGCCAGCAGTGAATTCACTCCAGGATACGAGCAGTACTTC.

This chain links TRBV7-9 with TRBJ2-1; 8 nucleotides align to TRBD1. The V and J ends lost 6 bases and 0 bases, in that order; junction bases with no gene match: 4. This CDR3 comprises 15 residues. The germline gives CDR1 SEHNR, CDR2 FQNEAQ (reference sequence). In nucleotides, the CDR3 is TGTGCCAGCAGTCACGGACAGGGCTCCTACAATGAGCAGTTCTTC. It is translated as CASSHGQGSYNEQFF.

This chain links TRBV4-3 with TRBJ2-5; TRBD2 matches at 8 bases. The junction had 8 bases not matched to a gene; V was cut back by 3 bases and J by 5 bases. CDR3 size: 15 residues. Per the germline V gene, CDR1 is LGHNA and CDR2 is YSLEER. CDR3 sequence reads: CASSQCGRRWETQYF. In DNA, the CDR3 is TGCGCCAGCAGCCAGTGCGGGAGGAGATGGGAGACCCAGTACTTC.

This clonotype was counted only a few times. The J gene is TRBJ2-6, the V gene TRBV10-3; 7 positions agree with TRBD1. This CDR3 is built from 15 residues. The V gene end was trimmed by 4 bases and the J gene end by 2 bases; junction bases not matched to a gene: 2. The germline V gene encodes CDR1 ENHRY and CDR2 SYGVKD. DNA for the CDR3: TGTGCCATCAGTGGGACAGGAGCTGGGGCCAACGTCCTGACTTTC. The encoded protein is CAISGTGAGANVLTF.

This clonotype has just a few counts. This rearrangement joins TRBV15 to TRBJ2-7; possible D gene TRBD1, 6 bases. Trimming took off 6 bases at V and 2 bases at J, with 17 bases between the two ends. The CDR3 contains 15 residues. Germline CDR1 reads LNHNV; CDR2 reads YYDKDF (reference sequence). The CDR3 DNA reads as TGTGCCACCAGTCTTAGCAGGGGACCTCCCTACGAGCAGTACTTC. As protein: CATSLSRGPPYEQYF.

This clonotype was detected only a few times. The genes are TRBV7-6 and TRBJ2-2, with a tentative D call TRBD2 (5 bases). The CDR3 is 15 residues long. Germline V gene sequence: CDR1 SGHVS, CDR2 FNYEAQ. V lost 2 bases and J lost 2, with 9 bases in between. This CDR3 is CASSLLRGNTGELFF. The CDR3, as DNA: TGTGCCAGCAGCTTACTACGGGGAAACACCGGGGAGCTGTTTTTT.

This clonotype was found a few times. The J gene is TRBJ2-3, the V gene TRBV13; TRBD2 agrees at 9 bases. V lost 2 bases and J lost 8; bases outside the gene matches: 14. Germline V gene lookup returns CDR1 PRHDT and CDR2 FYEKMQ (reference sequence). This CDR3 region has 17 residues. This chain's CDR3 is CASSLYTGTSRAGTQYF. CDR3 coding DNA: TGTGCCAGCAGCTTATACACCGGGACTAGCCGGGCAGGTACGCAGTATTTT.

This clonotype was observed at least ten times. The CDR3 protein is CASSREGNTEAFF. Here the CDR3 DNA reads TGCGCCAGCAGCAGGGAGGGGAACACTGAAGCTTTCTTT. V gene TRBV5-1 combines with J gene TRBJ1-1; D is uncertain. V lost 4 bases to trimming and J lost 1 base, with 8 bases between them. The germline V gene encodes CDR1 SGHRS and CDR2 YFSETQ. The CDR3 is 13 amino acids.

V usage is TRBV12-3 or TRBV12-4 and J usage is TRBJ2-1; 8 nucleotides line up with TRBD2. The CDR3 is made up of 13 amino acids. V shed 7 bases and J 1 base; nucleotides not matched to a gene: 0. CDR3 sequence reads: CASTSGSYNEQFF. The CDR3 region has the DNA TGTGCCAGCACTAGCGGGTCCTACAATGAGCAGTTCTTC.